The source of this TCR beta chain is a study of T cell clones after liver transplantation. General study findings and limits: Donor-reactive sequences fell more than third party-reactive ones, suggesting partial deletion. Circulating graft-donor-reactive CD4 TCRbeta sequences fell significantly post-transplant in 5 of 8 subjects.

Germline CDR1 is WSHSY and CDR2 is SAAADI. This CDR3 is 19 amino acids long. With 0 bases removed from V and 2 bases from J, the gap between germline ends came to 20 bases. Regarding this clone: Its target is unknown.

Assay: immunoSEQ multiplex PCR; the TCRdb copy retains only in-frame clones and omits some. The sample carries 18,000 or so clones, 80% to 90% recorded once. Specimen: CD8+ T cells from blood, collected 45 to 46 months after liver transplant. The chain links TRBV10-2 to TRBJ1-5, with D possibly matching TRBD1 (6 bases). The TCR sequence derives from a human patient who received a liver transplant. Some of these T cells may belong to the graft donor. Here the CDR3 reads CASSESPGQLYVGNQPQHF. The CDR3 DNA follows: TGCGCCAGCAGTGAGTCTCCGGGACAACTTTACGTGGGCAATCAGCCCCAGCATTTT.